This T cell receptor (beta chain) was sequenced in a study of cytotoxic CD8 clonotypes in ibrutinib-treated CLL. Measured with immunoSEQ multiplex PCR; TCRdb has only the in-frame clones, and not every one. In the table there are a few hundred thousand clones, 67% of which are singletons. The CDR3 length is 12 residues. V shed 5 bases and J shed 5 bases, with 9 bases lying between them. The germline V gene encodes CDR1 MDHEN and CDR2 SYDVKM. The V and J genes are TRBV28 and TRBJ1-2; the D gene is possibly TRBD1 (5 bases). This receptor was obtained from a human donor with chronic lymphocytic leukemia. The sequencing here drew on PBMCs, taken after 36 months of ibrutinib treatment. CDR3 sequence reads: CASSGTRYGYTF. The DNA of the CDR3 is TGTGCCAGCAGTGGGACGAGATATGGCTACACCTTC.